This entry lists 27 T cell receptor beta chains sequenced from one sample in a study of shared clonotypes between healthy human individuals. TCRdb's table, derived via immunoSEQ multiplex PCR, lists solely in-frame clones and lacks some. Of hundreds of thousands of clones in the sample, around three quarters were seen once. Sequencing was carried out using PBMCs. All receptors derive from a middle-aged woman in good health. Some clones in this sample may be carry-over from other donors' samples.

The chain links TRBV13 to TRBJ2-3; TRBD2 matches at 9 bases. Trimming at V came to 5 bases and at J to 3 bases, leaving 12 bases not matched to a gene. Germline V gene data show CDR1 as PRHDT and CDR2 as FYEKMQ (reference sequence). The length of the CDR3 is 17 residues. The CDR3 is CASSRPGTSLQTDTQYF. CDR3 bases: TGTGCCAGCAGCCGGCCGGGGACTAGCTTGCAAACAGATACGCAGTATTTT. Combining the CDR3 with reference TRBV13 and TRBJ2-3 gives the whole variable domain AAGVIQSPRHLIKEKRETATLKCYPIPRHDTVYWYQQGPGQDPQFLISFYEKMQSDKGSIPDRFSAQQFSDYHSELNMSSLELGDSALYFCASSRPGTSLQTDTQYFGPGTRLTVL.

The V gene is TRBV9, the J gene TRBJ2-2; 10 bases are shared with TRBD2. Germline CDR1 SGDLS, CDR2 YYNGEE. This CDR3 is built from 15 residues. With 7 bases clipped from V and 5 bases from J, the junction kept 8 bases outside the gene matches. The DNA of the CDR3 is TGTGCCAGCCAGCGGGAGGGCCAGGTGACCGGGGAGCTGTTTTTT. Its translation is CASQREGQVTGELFF.

This clone was seen a few times. The chain carries TRBV19 and TRBJ2-3; 8 bases match TRBD2. The trim removed 3 bases at V and 3 bases at J, leaving 8 bases unmatched. CDR3 length equals 16 residues. CDR1 is LNHDA, CDR2 SQIVND, per germline (reference sequence). CDR3 sequence (DNA): TGTGCCAGTAGTATTAGGTGGAGCGGGAGAACAGATACGCAGTATTTT. It codes for CASSIRWSGRTDTQYF. The variable domain in full, with the rest retrieved from reference TRBV19 and TRBJ2-3, is DGGITQSPKYLFRKEGQNVTLSCEQNLNHDAMYWYRQDPGQGLRLIYYSQIVNDFQKGDIAEGYSVSREKKESFPLTVTSAQKNPTAFYLCASSIRWSGRTDTQYFGPGTRLTVL.

This clone occurred a few times. The rearrangement joins TRBV7-3 to TRBJ2-2; the D gene is possibly TRBD2 (6 bases). The CDR3 consists of 16 residues. Trimming removed 2 bases at V and 0 bases at J, with 10 bases between. CDR1 is SGHTA, CDR2 FQGTGA, per germline. The CDR3 nucleotides read TGTGCCAGCAGCTTAGTAGCGGCCGCGAACACCGGGGAGCTGTTTTTT. This translates into CASSLVAAANTGELFF. Using reference TRBV7-3 and TRBJ2-2 for the parts outside the CDR3, the full variable domain is GAGVSQTPSNKVTEKGKYVELRCDPISGHTALYWYRQSLGQGPEFLIYFQGTGAADDSGLPNDRFFAVRPEGSVSTLKIQRTERGDSAVYLCASSLVAAANTGELFFGEGSRLTVL.

This clone was picked up many times. The junction shows a germline mismatch at one end, possibly a read error. This chain uses TRBV4-3 with TRBJ2-1, with D possibly called TRBD1 or TRBD2 (5 bases each). This CDR3 comprises 15 residues. Per germline, CDR1 LGHNA and CDR2 YSLEER. The CDR3 region has the DNA TGCGCCAGCACCCAAGGGGTGGGACCCTACAATGAGCAGTTCTTC. This sequence encodes CASTQGVGPYNEQFF.

This chain joins TRBV28 and TRBJ2-7; D is uncertain. The germline V and J ends were trimmed by 4 bases and 2 bases, with 12 bases remaining between them. This CDR3 is built from 14 residues. The V gene's germline CDR1 is MDHEN and CDR2 SYDVKM. CDR3 coding DNA: TGTGCCAGCAGTTCCCCCAGGCAGGCCTACGAGCAGTACTTC. This encodes CASSSPRQAYEQYF.

V and J are TRBV18 and TRBJ1-1, with a tentative D call TRBD1 (6 bases). The V end lost 5 bases, the J end lost 5 bases, and 18 bases lay between the germline ends. This CDR3 comprises 15 residues. Germline V gene lookup returns CDR1 KGHSH and CDR2 LQKENI. The CDR3 coding sequence is TGTGCCAGCTCAGCTGTACAGGGTGGGGAGACTGAAGCTTTCTTT. Translated: CASSAVQGGETEAFF.

The V gene is TRBV7-2, the J gene TRBJ2-2; perhaps TRBD2 as D (6 bases). The V gene lost 3 bases and the J gene lost 3 bases, with 14 bases spanning the gap. From germline, CDR1 is SGHTA and CDR2 FQGNSA. The CDR3 extends over 16 amino acids. This CDR3 reads CASSFRPGLYTGELFF. CDR3 DNA: TGTGCCAGCAGCTTTAGACCGGGACTGTACACCGGGGAGCTGTTTTTT.

This CDR3 is CASSPHTLSSYEQYF. The CDR3 DNA follows: TGTGCCAGCAGCCCCCACACCCTTTCCTCCTACGAGCAGTACTTC. V usage is TRBV9 and J usage is TRBJ2-7; D gene unclear. The germline gives CDR1 SGDLS, CDR2 YYNGEE. The CDR3 runs to 15 residues. V was pared by 4 bases and J by 0 bases, with 14 bases between.

This clone was seen at least ten times. Other DNA sequences in this sample translate to the same CDR3. This rearrangement joins TRBV4-1 to TRBJ1-2; D remains ambiguous. The ends were cut back, 4 bases at V and 7 bases at J, with 16 bases in the middle. The CDR3 contains 14 residues. Germline assignment: CDR1 MGHRA and CDR2 YSYEKL. CDR3 bases: TGCGCCAGCAGCCCAGTAGTGCCCTCTCTTGGCTACACCTTC. This gives the protein CASSPVVPSLGYTF.

V gene TRBV30 combines with J gene TRBJ2-1; TRBD2 matches at 9 bases. Trimming at V came to 3 bases and at J to 6 bases, leaving 9 bases not matched to a gene. The CDR3 is 15 residues long. The germline V gene has CDR1 GTSNPN and CDR2 SVGIG (reference sequence). Here the CDR3 reads CAWRALAGPLNEQFF. CDR3 sequence (DNA): TGTGCCTGGAGAGCGCTAGCGGGGCCCCTCAATGAGCAGTTCTTC.

The CDR3, as DNA: TGTGCCAGCAGCTTAGTCACAGCCCCCTCCTACGAGCAGTACTTC. It yields the protein CASSLVTAPSYEQYF. The rearrangement links TRBV7-2 to TRBJ2-7; no firm D call. The CDR3 has 15 amino acids. Germline V lookup: CDR1 SGHTA, CDR2 FQGNSA. Trimming cost V 1 base and J 0 bases, with 10 bases left between them.

The gene calls are TRBV6-5 and TRBJ2-1; 9 bases map to TRBD1. Germline lookup yields CDR1 MNHEY and CDR2 SVGAGI. The V and J ends lost 5 bases and 4 bases, in that order; junction bases with no gene match: 6. CDR3 length equals 15 residues. The CDR3 sequence is CASSKQGAGYNEQFF. The CDR3 DNA follows: TGTGCCAGCAGTAAACAGGGGGCGGGGTACAATGAGCAGTTCTTC.

The genes are TRBV18 and TRBJ2-1; D is unclear. Trimming took 3 bases from V and 11 from J, leaving 17 bases between them. CDR1 is KGHSH, CDR2 LQKENI, per germline. The CDR3 consists of 14 residues. As DNA, the CDR3 is TGTGCCAGCTCACCGGAACCAAACGGTGTTAAGCAGTTCTTC. Protein product: CASSPEPNGVKQFF.

As DNA, the CDR3 is TGTGCCAGCTCGCCCTTAAGGGGGCAAAACACTGAAGCTTTCTTT. Residues: CASSPLRGQNTEAFF. V usage is TRBV18 and J usage is TRBJ1-1; 7 bases map to TRBD1. The germline V gene has CDR1 KGHSH and CDR2 LQKENI. Trimming removed 6 bases from V and 2 bases from J; junction bases left unmatched: 9. The CDR3 is made up of 15 amino acids.

This clone was seen repeatedly, ten times or more. This rearrangement joins TRBV6-6 to TRBJ2-1; weak D call: TRBD1 (5 bases). Germline-derived CDR1 and CDR2 are MNHNY and SVGAGI (reference sequence). This CDR3 spans 14 amino acids. Trimming left V 7 bases short and J 8 bases short, with 18 bases between. CDR3 sequence reads: CASTLIRGSDEQFF. CDR3 nucleotides: TGTGCCAGCACCTTAATAAGGGGATCGGATGAGCAGTTCTTC.

The chain carries TRBV28 and TRBJ2-1; tentative D call: TRBD2 (5 bases). V was cut by 5 bases and J by 4 bases, with 15 bases left in between. Per the germline V gene, CDR1 is MDHEN and CDR2 is SYDVKM. This CDR3 comprises 15 residues. As DNA, the CDR3 is TGTGCCAGCAGTCCACCGGGGAGTCGATACAATGAGCAGTTCTTC. Translated, it gives CASSPPGSRYNEQFF.

A single count supports this clone. This sequence joins TRBV5-1 and TRBJ1-5; 7 bases agree with TRBD1. With V trimmed by 4 bases and J by 3 bases, 10 bases remained unmatched. CDR3 length: 16 residues. The germline V gene encodes CDR1 SGHRS and CDR2 YFSETQ. CDR3 DNA: TGCGCCAGCAGCCACCTCCGGGACAGTCTCAATCAGCCCCAGCATTTT. It translates to CASSHLRDSLNQPQHF.

CDR3 protein: CASSVRSNQGGEQFF. CDR3 nucleotide sequence: TGCGCCAGCAGCGTTCGGTCTAACCAAGGAGGTGAGCAGTTCTTC. The V gene is TRBV5-1, the J gene TRBJ2-1, with D possibly matching TRBD2 (5 bases). The CDR3 spans 15 residues. Per the germline V gene, CDR1 is SGHRS and CDR2 is YFSETQ. V was shortened by 4 bases and J by 9 bases, with 20 bases between the two germline ends.

The chain joins TRBV7-2 to TRBJ2-2, with TRBD1 identical over 7 bases. The CDR3 length is 15 residues. The germline V gene encodes CDR1 SGHTA and CDR2 FQGNSA. V lost 5 bases, J lost 3 bases, and 6 bases stayed unmatched. Here the CDR3 reads CASSIRQGDTGELFF. CDR3 nucleotides: TGTGCCAGCAGCATACGACAGGGAGACACCGGGGAGCTGTTTTTT.

V usage is TRBV19 and J usage is TRBJ1-1; TRBD1 agrees at 7 bases. The CDR3 covers 14 residues. Germline CDR1 is LNHDA and CDR2 is SQIVND (reference sequence). After removal of 5 bases from V and 1 base from J, the junction contained 4 bases not matched to a gene. CDR3 amino acids: CASSFGQANTEAFF. In DNA form, the CDR3 reads TGTGCCAGTAGTTTCGGACAGGCGAACACTGAAGCTTTCTTT. The variable domain in full, with the rest retrieved from reference TRBV19 and TRBJ1-1, is DGGITQSPKYLFRKEGQNVTLSCEQNLNHDAMYWYRQDPGQGLRLIYYSQIVNDFQKGDIAEGYSVSREKKESFPLTVTSAQKNPTAFYLCASSFGQANTEAFFGQGTRLTVV.

The table lists this clone with a count of one. The chain couples TRBV6-1 to TRBJ1-2, with 9 bases aligning to TRBD1. The CDR3 runs to 13 residues. J was trimmed by 7 bases and V by 5 bases; bases with no gene match: 5. CDR1 is MNHNS and CDR2 is SASEGT in the germline V gene. This CDR3 reads CASSPQQGAGYTF. In DNA, the CDR3 is TGTGCCAGCAGTCCTCAACAGGGGGCTGGCTACACCTTC.

This clone was recorded at least ten times. This rearrangement joins TRBV4-3 to TRBJ2-3, with D possibly matching TRBD2 (5 bases). V was clipped by 3 bases and J by 3 bases, with 13 bases between them. The CDR3 extends over 15 amino acids. Germline loops: CDR1 LGHNA, CDR2 YSLEER. The CDR3 is CASSQELRGTDTQYF. The CDR3 DNA is TGCGCCAGCAGCCAGGAGCTTAGAGGGACAGATACGCAGTATTTT.

The CDR3 is CASTRLRGTHEQYF. The CDR3 DNA follows: TGTGCCAGCACTCGACTCAGGGGGACCCACGAGCAGTACTTC. This chain joins TRBV28 and TRBJ2-7, with TRBD1 identical over 7 bases. The germline CDR1 and CDR2 sequences are MDHEN and SYDVKM. The V and J ends lost 7 bases and 5 bases, in that order; junction bases with no gene match: 11. The CDR3 runs to 14 residues.

The rearrangement uses TRBV7-2 and TRBJ2-7; 9 nucleotides match TRBD1. V was pared by 4 bases and J by 0 bases, with 1 base of the junction left unmatched. The V gene's germline CDR1 is SGHTA and CDR2 FQGNSA. The CDR3 loop spans 14 amino acids. CDR3: CASSWDRDSYEQYF. CDR3 nucleotide sequence: TGTGCCAGCAGCTGGGACAGGGACTCCTACGAGCAGTACTTC.

The CDR3 DNA sequence: TGCGCCAGCAGCTTGCAGGCAGAGAACAATGAGCAGTTCTTC. Translated: CASSLQAENNEQFF. The gene calls are TRBV5-1 and TRBJ2-1; the D is unclear. This CDR3 has 14 residues. Germline-derived CDR1 and CDR2 are SGHRS and YFSETQ. V was clipped by 1 base and J by 5 bases, with 10 bases between them.

The chain couples TRBV5-1 to TRBJ2-3; tentatively, D is TRBD2 (6 bases). Germline V gives CDR1 SGHRS, CDR2 YFSETQ. The CDR3 is made up of 15 amino acids. V was pared by 4 bases and J by 2 bases, with 14 bases between. The CDR3 DNA reads as TGCGCCAGCAGCCCGGAGAGGGAGGTCACAGATACGCAGTATTTT. This translates into CASSPEREVTDTQYF. Filled out from reference TRBV5-1 and TRBJ2-3, the complete variable domain reads KAGVTQTPRYLIKTRGQQVTLSCSPISGHRSVSWYQQTPGQGLQFLFEYFSETQRNKGNFPGRFSGRQFSNSRSEMNVSTLELGDSALYLCASSPEREVTDTQYFGPGTRLTVL.